This T cell receptor (beta chain) was observed in a study of control samples from healthy donors and cancer patients. The CDR3 covers 14 residues. V was cut by 3 bases and J by 4 bases, with 13 bases left in between. Germline V gene lookup returns CDR1 SGHDT and CDR2 YYEEEE. Generated by immunoSEQ multiplex PCR, the TCRdb table keeps only in-frame clones and is missing some. The table lists 130,000 to 150,000 clones, roughly 92% of them singletons. Sequencing was carried out using blood. The TCR originated in a man aged 25 to 40 in good health. This chain connects TRBV5-6 to TRBJ1-1; perhaps TRBD1 as D (6 bases). DNA for the CDR3: TGTGCCAGCAGCTCTAGACAGGTGGTCACTGAAGCTTTCTTT. It codes for CASSSRQVVTEAFF.